One and the same sample provided the 8 T cell receptor beta chains below, sequenced in a study of human T cells and chemical hapten exposure. TCRdb processed the RACE reads anew with MiXCR; each CDR3 protein has one entry. Of over 100,000 distinct CDR3 sequences in the sample, around 10% were seen once. Time point described: patch test 3, about 24 weeks after DPC sensitization. The treatment: therapeutic diphenylcyclopropenone sensitization with weekly scalp DPC. The sample was whole blood, taken in connection with sensitization to the hapten diphenylcyclopropenone (DPC). The origin of the receptors is a woman between 45 and 65 years old with alopecia areata. Some clones in this sample may be carry-over from other donors' samples.

This clonotype was observed a few times. This sequence joins TRBV21-1 and TRBJ2-3; no check of the table's D call, TRBD2, against the DNA was made. TRBV21-1 is reported as a pseudogene. The CDR3 spans 18 residues. CDR3 bases: TGTGCCAGCAGCAATGATGTAGGCAAGCGGGGGGGCACAGATACGCAGTATTTT. It yields the protein CASSNDVGKRGGTDTQYF.

In this sample, this clonotype turned up many times. The rearrangement joins TRBV4-2 to TRBJ2-1, with TRBD2 matching 15 bases. CDR1 is LGHNA and CDR2 is YNFKEQ in the germline V gene. Losses at the gene ends were 3 bases for V and 8 bases for J; bases not matched to a gene: 14. The CDR3 extends over 19 amino acids. For the CDR3, the DNA is TGTGCCAGCAGCCAGGACGGACTAGCGGGAGGGCCGGGTTTCGATGAGCAGTTCTTC. This encodes CASSQDGLAGGPGFDEQFF.

V gene TRBV4-3 combines with J gene TRBJ1-2; D ambiguous. This CDR3 is 13 amino acids long. The ends were cut back, 0 bases at V and 5 bases at J, with 7 bases in the middle. The germline gives CDR1 LGHNA, CDR2 YSLEER. The CDR3 protein is CASSQDHTYGYTF. The CDR3 nucleotides read TGCGCCAGCAGCCAAGATCATACGTATGGCTACACCTTC.

V and J are TRBV7-8 and TRBJ1-2; the D gene is possibly TRBD1 (5 bases). The CDR3 runs to 15 residues. The V gene's germline CDR1 is SGHVS and CDR2 FQNEAQ. V was clipped by 5 bases and J by 6 bases, with 19 bases between them. CDR3 region: CASSPLLRTQNGYTF. CDR3 bases: TGTGCCAGCAGCCCACTTTTAAGGACACAAAATGGCTACACCTTC.

V and J are TRBV20-1 and TRBJ1-1, with unresolved D. Trimming shortened V by 4 bases and J by 3 bases, and 12 bases separated the two germline ends. The CDR3 totals 13 residues. Germline V gene lookup returns CDR1 DFQATT and CDR2 SNEGSKA (reference sequence). The CDR3 sequence: CSANPDRYTEAFF. The CDR3 bases are TGCAGTGCTAACCCGGACCGCTACACTGAAGCTTTCTTT.

V is TRBV24-1 and J is TRBJ1-1; 8 bases are a match to TRBD1. V was clipped by 1 base and J by 3 bases; unmatched bases: 21. CDR1 and CDR2 (germline): KGHDR, SFDVKD. CDR3 size: 21 residues. This CDR3 reads CATSDLGSDRAGGGTDTEAFF. The DNA of the CDR3 is TGTGCCACCAGTGATTTAGGATCGGACAGGGCAGGCGGTGGTACGGACACTGAAGCTTTCTTT.

The chain links TRBV3-1 to TRBJ1-6; TRBD1 matches at 7 bases. This CDR3 has 16 amino acids. Trimming removed 0 bases from V and 7 bases from J; junction bases left unmatched: 6. Looked up from germline, CDR1 is LGHDT and CDR2 is YNNKEL (reference sequence). In DNA, the CDR3 is TGTGCCAGCAGCCAAGAAGAGACAGGGAAAAATTCACCCCTCCACTTT. Translating it yields CASSQEETGKNSPLHF.

In its sample, this clonotype was seen a few times. The chain combines TRBV5-6 with TRBJ1-2; TRBD1 matches 7 bases. Germline V gene lookup returns CDR1 SGHDT and CDR2 YYEEEE. V lost 0 bases to trimming and J lost 6 bases; unmatched junction nucleotides: 2. The CDR3 loop spans 13 amino acids. CDR3 loop: CASSLEGANGYTF. The CDR3 nucleotides are TGTGCCAGCAGCTTGGAGGGGGCCAATGGCTACACCTTC.